This T cell receptor (beta chain) derives from a study of blood T cell repertoires in COVID-19. Study details: The United States, Italy and Spain provided the acute and convalescent COVID-19 samples. In each case, the material was cDNA or gDNA derived from T cells, B-cell-depleted T cells, or PBMCs.

Generated by immunoSEQ multiplex PCR, the TCRdb table keeps only in-frame clones and is missing some. The sample lists 110,000 to 150,000 clones, more than 65% occurring once. Germline V lookup: CDR1 ENHRY, CDR2 SYGVKD. The V end lost 6 bases, the J end lost 0 bases, and 7 bases lay between the germline ends. The CDR3 covers 13 residues. The sequencing input was peripheral blood. This TCR derives from a man in his sixties with active or convalescent COVID-19. This rearrangement joins TRBV10-3 to TRBJ2-3, with TRBD2 as a possible D gene (5 bases). CDR3 in DNA: TGTGCCATCAGGGCGGGTAGCACAGATACGCAGTATTTT. Protein sequence: CAIRAGSTDTQYF.